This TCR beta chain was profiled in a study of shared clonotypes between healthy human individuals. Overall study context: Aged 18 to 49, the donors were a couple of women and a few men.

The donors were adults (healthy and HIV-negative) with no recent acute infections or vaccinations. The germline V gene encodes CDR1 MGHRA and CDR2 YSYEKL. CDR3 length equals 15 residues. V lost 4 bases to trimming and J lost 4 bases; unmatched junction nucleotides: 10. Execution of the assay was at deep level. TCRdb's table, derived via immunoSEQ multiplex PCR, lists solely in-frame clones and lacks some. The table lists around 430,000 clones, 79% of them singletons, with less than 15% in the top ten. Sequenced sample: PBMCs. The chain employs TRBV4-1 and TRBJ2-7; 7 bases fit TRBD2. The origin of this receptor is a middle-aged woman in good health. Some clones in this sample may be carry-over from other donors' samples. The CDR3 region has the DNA TGCGCCAGCAGCCCCTCTCTTCGGGAGGTTTACGAGCAGTACTTC. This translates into CASSPSLREVYEQYF.